This T cell receptor (beta chain) appears in the sequencing data of a study of T cells in Graves' hyperthyroidism and ophthalmopathy. A lack of ophthalmopathy progression within 18 months defined stable Graves' hyperthyroidism. Hyperthyroidism in the patients, aged 18 to 65, was newly diagnosed and under 2 months in duration. Exclusion followed for patients with uncontrolled infection, other autoimmune disease, pregnancy or lactation. Amplification of TCR beta CDR3 regions was performed using RNA transcripts as template. HTBI primers drove first-round RT-PCR of the TCR CDR3. Each CDR3 protein gets one entry after TCRdb re-called the multiplex PCR reads with MiXCR. Altogether about 350,000 distinct CDR3 sequences are present, over 15% being singletons, with the ten largest covering about 4%. This clonotype was seen repeatedly, ten times or more. What it binds is not known. Points from the study as a whole: Within blood appeared most thyroid clonotypes that had expanded above 0.001.

This CDR3 contains 11 residues. Trimming pared 5 bases from V and 7 bases from J, leaving 5 bases between. The clonotype comes from a woman aged 18-30 years with Graves' hyperthyroidism. This sequence joins TRBV12-3 or TRBV12-4 and TRBJ2-2; D remains unclear. Sequenced material: blood. CDR3 in DNA: TGTGCCAGCAGTGTTTTCGGGGAGCTGTTTTTT. Amino acids: CASSVFGELFF.